The sequence of this T cell receptor beta chain was determined in a study of cytomegalovirus exposure and HLA in healthy donors. As regards this clone: The antigen is undetermined. The junction departs from the called germline gene at one end, perhaps through a read error.

Germline CDR1 SEHNR, CDR2 FQNEAQ (reference sequence). The CDR3 runs 15 residues. Regarding the study as a whole: It was reported that TCR beta sequences correctly inferred the HLA-A and HLA-B alleles for most subjects. Sequencing likely produced, as an artifact, a cluster of highly shared sequence variants.

The PCR used 60 Vbeta and 13 Jbeta primers. Sequencing was performed with immunoSEQ multiplex PCR; in TCRdb, only in-frame clones are kept and a portion is missing. The sample lists some 130,000 clones; approximately 79% were seen once. The sample consisted of PBMCs. The TCR originated in a man aged 35-49 years in good health and CMV-seropositive. The chain carries TRBV7-9 and TRBJ2-5, with 12 bases lining up with TRBD2. The DNA of the CDR3 is TGTGCCAGCACCTTACTAGCGGGGGGCCAAGAGACCCAGTACTTC. Protein: CASTLLAGGQETQYF.